This TCR beta chain was profiled in a study of shared clonotypes between healthy human individuals. CD8 cells regarded as naive lacked CD45RO, were positively chosen for CCR7, and omitted terminally differentiated effector memory CD45RA+ cells. This table comes from immunoSEQ multiplex PCR, and its TCRdb copy is limited to in-frame clones, with some not included. The sample has 630,000 or so clones; 95% to 98% are singletons. With respect to this clone: This same CDR3 is encoded by further DNA sequences in the sample.

Deletions cut 4 bases from V and 1 base from J, with 8 bases between. Germline V gene lookup returns CDR1 SQVTM and CDR2 ANQGSEA. The CDR3 loop spans 12 amino acids. The chain couples TRBV29-1 to TRBJ2-7; D not resolved. The clonotype was recovered from a man aged 25 to 40 in good health. The sequenced material came from naive CD8+ T cells sorted from blood. In nucleotides, the CDR3 is TGCAGCGTTGTTGGCCTTTCCTACGAGCAGTACTTC. It codes for CSVVGLSYEQYF.